The 15 T cell receptor beta chains below come from one sample, sequenced in a study of Graves' ophthalmopathy and Graves' hyperthyroidism. Transcripts of RNA were the source for amplifying TCR beta CDR3 regions. The library came from an HTBI-primed first-round RT-PCR and a second-round multiplex PCR. In TCRdb, the multiplex PCR reads were re-called with MiXCR into one record per CDR3 protein. The sample holds over a million distinct CDR3 sequences, about 40% seen once. The sequenced material came from peripheral blood or thyroid tissue (not recorded which). These receptors all stem from an adult man with Graves' hyperthyroidism.

J is TRBJ1-1 and V is TRBV10-2; tentative D call: TRBD1 (5 bases). CDR3 length equals 15 residues. From germline, CDR1 is WSHSY and CDR2 SAAADI. V gave up 7 bases and J gave up 3 bases, with 18 bases separating them. The CDR3 here is CASTGAYTEYTEAFF. As DNA, the CDR3 is TGCGCCAGCACCGGGGCTTACACGGAGTACACTGAAGCTTTCTTT.

Notes on this clonotype: Just one base apart from a much larger clone, this may be a read error. The rearrangement links TRBV10-3 to TRBJ2-7; 8 positions match TRBD2. V was pared by 10 bases and J by 0 bases, with 20 bases of the junction left unmatched. The CDR3 extends over 18 amino acids. Per the germline V gene, CDR1 is ENHRY and CDR2 is SYGVKD. CDR3 loop: CASSRRTSRRAGSYEQYF. The CDR3 coding sequence is TGTGCCAGCAGCCGAAGGACTAGCAGGAGGGCCGGCTCCTACGAGCAGTACTTC.

The rearrangement joins TRBV6-6 to TRBJ2-7, with D possibly matching TRBD1 (6 bases). The germline V and J ends were trimmed by 10 bases and 0 bases, with 13 bases remaining between them. Germline V gene sequence: CDR1 MNHNY, CDR2 SVGAGI (reference sequence). The length of the CDR3 is 13 residues. CDR3 DNA: TGTGCCACCACCATGGGGGCCTCCTACGAGCAGTACTTC. This gives the protein CATTMGASYEQYF.

The rearrangement joins TRBV27 to TRBJ1-5, with D possibly matching TRBD1 (5 bases). Germline CDR1 and CDR2: MNHEY and SMNVEV (reference sequence). V was trimmed by 1 base and J by 7 bases, leaving 11 bases between them. The CDR3 extends over 14 amino acids. As DNA, the CDR3 is TGTGCCAGCAGTTTATGGGGGGAGCACCAGCCCCAGCATTTT. As protein: CASSLWGEHQPQHF.

V gene TRBV7-9 combines with J gene TRBJ2-2, with a possible D match to TRBD1 (6 bases). This CDR3 comprises 16 residues. Trimming pared 5 bases from V and 1 base from J, leaving 14 bases between. Germline V CDR1 and CDR2: SEHNR, FQNEAQ (reference sequence). DNA for the CDR3: TGTGCCAGCAGCCTACACAGGGTTCGGAACACCGGGGAGCTGTTTTTT. Translation gives CASSLHRVRNTGELFF.

The V call is TRBV6-5, the J call TRBJ1-1; D is unclear. V lost 0 bases and J 1 base, leaving 9 bases between the germline ends. In germline, CDR1 is MNHEY, CDR2 SVGAGI. The CDR3 extends over 15 amino acids. Written as DNA, the CDR3 is TGTGCCAGCAGTTACTCGACCAGGACGAACACTGAAGCTTTCTTT. Translation: CASSYSTRTNTEAFF.

The chain carries TRBV20-1 and TRBJ2-5, with 12 bases identical to TRBD1. Trimming cost V 3 bases and J 5 bases; bases outside gene matches: 7. The CDR3 sequence is 15 residues long. Germline V lookup: CDR1 DFQATT, CDR2 SNEGSKA (reference sequence). The CDR3 nucleotides read TGCAGTGCTAGTCCACCCGGGACAGGGGGCGAGACCCAGTACTTC. Its translation: CSASPPGTGGETQYF.

CDR3 protein: CASSQMQNTEAFF. CDR3 coding DNA: TGTGCCAGCAGTCAAATGCAGAACACTGAAGCTTTCTTT. The rearrangement joins TRBV6-2 or TRBV6-3 to TRBJ1-1; the D is unclear. Deletions cut 5 bases from V and 1 base from J, with 8 bases between. The CDR3 runs to 13 residues. Germline-derived CDR1 and CDR2 are MNHEY and SVGEGT.

Remarks on this clonotype: This may be a read error: a much more frequent sequence differs by one nucleotide. The chain recombines TRBV20-1 with TRBJ1-5; weak D call: TRBD1 (6 bases). The V end was cut by 1 base, the J end by 0 bases, with 16 bases between. CDR1 DFQATT and CDR2 SNEGSKA come from the germline V gene (reference sequence). The CDR3 covers 17 residues. The DNA of the CDR3 is TGCAGTGCTAGAGGGGTGACAGGCCAGGGTAGCAATCAGCCCCAGCATTTT. This codes for CSARGVTGQGSNQPQHF.

This clonotype was counted once. The chain is built from TRBV7-9 and TRBJ2-5; D not certain. CDR3 length equals 14 residues. The V end lost 1 base, the J end lost 9 bases, and 15 bases lay between the germline ends. Germline V gives CDR1 SEHNR, CDR2 FQNEAQ (reference sequence). This chain's CDR3 is CASSLVQAFLAQYF. The CDR3 DNA reads as TGTGCCAGCAGCTTAGTCCAGGCTTTTTTGGCCCAGTACTTC.

This clonotype was observed many times. The chain joins TRBV20-1 to TRBJ2-6; a possible D gene is TRBD1 (5 bases). The germline gives CDR1 DFQATT, CDR2 SNEGSKA (reference sequence). The CDR3 length is 18 residues. Trimming removed 6 bases at V and 0 bases at J, with 21 bases between. The CDR3 reads CSALALRTSLSGANVLTF. The CDR3 DNA follows: TGCAGTGCGTTAGCCCTAAGGACAAGCCTCTCTGGGGCCAACGTCCTGACTTTC.

This clonotype appeared a single time. V gene TRBV25-1 combines with J gene TRBJ2-5; weak D call: TRBD2 (6 bases). There are 15 residues in the CDR3. Trimming pared 4 bases from V and 0 bases from J, leaving 12 bases between. From germline, CDR1 is MGHDK and CDR2 SYGVNS. The CDR3 DNA sequence: TGTGCCAGCAGTGCTTGGGGACTTTACCAAGAGACCCAGTACTTC. Its translation is CASSAWGLYQETQYF.

This clonotype was counted only a few times. V usage is TRBV4-3 and J usage is TRBJ1-3, with D unresolved. Germline V gene sequence: CDR1 LGHNA, CDR2 YSLEER. The V gene lost 0 bases and the J gene lost 7 bases, with 13 bases spanning the gap. This CDR3 spans 15 amino acids. Written as DNA, the CDR3 is TGCGCCAGCAGCCAAGATATCGGTCTGGGGAACACCATATATTTT. Translated: CASSQDIGLGNTIYF.

This clonotype was seen repeatedly, ten times or more. The J gene is TRBJ1-5, the V gene TRBV12-3 or TRBV12-4; D unclear. Trimming took off 5 bases at V and 4 bases at J, with 9 bases between the two ends. This CDR3 is 13 amino acids long. CDR3 sequence reads: CASSPNDNQPQHF. As DNA, the CDR3 is TGTGCCAGCAGTCCCAATGATAATCAGCCCCAGCATTTT.

The CDR3 DNA follows: TGCGCCAGCAGCCAAGGGGCGGGGAGCTCCTACGAGCAGTACTTC. This translates into CASSQGAGSSYEQYF. The V and J genes are TRBV4-1 and TRBJ2-7; D perhaps matches TRBD2 (6 bases). The CDR3 sequence is 15 residues long. The germline gives CDR1 MGHRA, CDR2 YSYEKL. The ends were cut back, 1 base at V and 0 bases at J, with 10 bases in the middle.